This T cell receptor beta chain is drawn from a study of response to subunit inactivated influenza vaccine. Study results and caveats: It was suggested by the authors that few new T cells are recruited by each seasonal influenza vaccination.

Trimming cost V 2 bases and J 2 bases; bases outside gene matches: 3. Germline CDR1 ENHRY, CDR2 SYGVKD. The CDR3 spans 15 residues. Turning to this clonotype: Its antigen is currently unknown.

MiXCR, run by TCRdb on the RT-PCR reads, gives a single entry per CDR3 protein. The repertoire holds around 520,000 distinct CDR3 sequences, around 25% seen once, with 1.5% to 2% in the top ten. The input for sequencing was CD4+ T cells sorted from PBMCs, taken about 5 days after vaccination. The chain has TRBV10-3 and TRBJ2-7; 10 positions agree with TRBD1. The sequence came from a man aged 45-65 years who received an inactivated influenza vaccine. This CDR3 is CAISEGQGGTYEQYF. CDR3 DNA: TGTGCCATCAGTGAGGGACAGGGGGGAACCTACGAGCAGTACTTC.